The TCR beta chain under discussion was sequenced for a study of T cells in Graves' hyperthyroidism and ophthalmopathy. Study context: The authors collected peripheral blood at initial diagnosis, before any treatment.

Researchers took RNA transcripts and amplified the TCR beta CDR3 regions from them. Researchers ran a first-round RT-PCR on the TCR CDR3 using the HTBI primer set. TCRdb called the multiplex PCR reads again in MiXCR, with one record for every CDR3 protein. The table includes 350,000 to 400,000 distinct CDR3 sequences, around 14% detected once. Study-level results: Most expanded thyroid clonotypes above 0.001 also appeared in blood.

This clonotype was seen at least ten times. Its target is not known. Lactation, pregnancy, other autoimmune disease or uncontrolled infection excluded patients. Diagnostic decisions used clinical symptoms, serum thyroxine and TRAb, thyroid ultrasound and orbital computed tomography. CDR1 is MDHEN, CDR2 SYDVKM, per germline. The CDR3 loop spans 15 amino acids. V shed 3 bases, J shed 7 bases, and the junction held 9 bases outside the gene matches. The specimen sequenced was blood. The V and J genes are TRBV28 and TRBJ2-3, with TRBD2 identical over 8 bases. This receptor was identified in a woman aged 60-75 years with Graves' hyperthyroidism. The CDR3 region is CASSLGTRVTNTQYF. The CDR3, as DNA: TGTGCCAGCAGTTTGGGGACTAGGGTTACAAATACGCAGTATTTT. The variable domain in full, completed from reference TRBV28 and TRBJ2-3, reads DVKVTQSSRYLVKRTGEKVFLECVQDMDHENMFWYRQDPGLGLRLIYFSYDVKMKEKGDIPEGYSVSREKKERFSLILESASTNQTSMYLCASSLGTRVTNTQYFGPGTRLTVL.